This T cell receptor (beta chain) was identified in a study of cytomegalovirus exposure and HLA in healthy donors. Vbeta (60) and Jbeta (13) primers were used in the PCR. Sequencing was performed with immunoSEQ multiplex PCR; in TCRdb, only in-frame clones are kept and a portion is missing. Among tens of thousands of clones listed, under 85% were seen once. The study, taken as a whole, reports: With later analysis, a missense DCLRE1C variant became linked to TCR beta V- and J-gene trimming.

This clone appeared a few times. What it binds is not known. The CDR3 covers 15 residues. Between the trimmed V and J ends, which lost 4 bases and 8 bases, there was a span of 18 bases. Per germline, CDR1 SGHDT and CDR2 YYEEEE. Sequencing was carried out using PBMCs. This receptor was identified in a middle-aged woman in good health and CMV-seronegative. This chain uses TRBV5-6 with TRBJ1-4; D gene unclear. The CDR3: CASSDGLGFGEKLFF. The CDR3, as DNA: TGTGCCAGCAGCGACGGACTGGGATTTGGGGAAAAACTGTTTTTT.